Shown below are 12 T cell receptor beta chains from a single sample sequenced in a study of cytotoxic CD8 clonotypes in ibrutinib-treated CLL (TCRdb year 2021). The time point label here, explained by the study, means: progressive disease on ibrutinib. Library method: the immunoSEQ multiplex PCR assay. TCRdb holds this immuneACCESS table with in-frame rearrangements only. Some clones are missing; in checked studies, unresolved V genes explain under half, and the rest has no known cause. The sample contains approximately 150,000 clones, around nine tenths of them found a single time. The ten largest account for about 3% of the sample. Sample: PBMCs, taken at disease progression, from a patient treated with ibrutinib. Receptors were obtained from a human donor with chronic lymphocytic leukemia.

This chain links TRBV11-1 with TRBJ2-3; 12 nucleotides agree with TRBD2. Germline V gives CDR1 SGHAT, CDR2 FQDESV (reference sequence). Losses at the gene ends were 5 bases for V and 4 bases for J; bases not matched to a gene: 4. CDR3 length equals 15 residues. The chain's CDR3 is CASSLRLAGADTQYF. Here the CDR3 DNA reads TGTGCCAGCAGCCTGAGACTAGCGGGAGCAGATACGCAGTATTTT.

The V gene is TRBV10-2, the J gene TRBJ2-1; 7 positions match TRBD2. J gave up 5 bases and V 8 bases, and 15 bases lay outside the gene matches. The CDR3 extends over 16 amino acids. Germline lookup yields CDR1 WSHSY and CDR2 SAAADI. CDR3: CASGLHLRELDNEQFF. CDR3 sequence (DNA): TGCGCCAGCGGCCTCCATTTGCGGGAGTTGGACAATGAGCAGTTCTTC.

V usage is TRBV18 and J usage is TRBJ2-7, with a weak D call TRBD2 (6 bases). The germline V gene encodes CDR1 KGHSH and CDR2 LQKENI. Trimming pared 2 bases from V and 3 bases from J, leaving 17 bases between. The CDR3 has 16 amino acids. This CDR3 reads CASSPDRNGRYYEQYF. The CDR3 DNA reads TGTGCCAGCTCACCAGATCGGAACGGGAGATACTACGAGCAGTACTTC.

The chain links TRBV5-6 to TRBJ2-7, with 7 bases that match TRBD2. This CDR3 spans 16 amino acids. The V gene's germline CDR1 is SGHDT and CDR2 YYEEEE. V was pared by 4 bases and J by 2 bases, with 12 bases of the junction left unmatched. The CDR3 is CASSRFSPSGTYEQYF. The CDR3 DNA reads TGTGCCAGCAGCCGGTTCTCGCCTAGCGGAACCTACGAGCAGTACTTC.

The rearrangement joins TRBV7-6 to TRBJ2-1, with 15 positions matching TRBD2. Germline trimming cut 5 bases from V and 4 bases from J; bases unmatched to any gene: 6. The CDR3 sequence is 17 residues long. Germline V CDR1 and CDR2: SGHVS, FNYEAQ. CDR3 nucleotide sequence: TGTGCCAGCAGCCGTATTGGGACTAGCGGGAGGTACAATGAGCAGTTCTTC. Its translation: CASSRIGTSGRYNEQFF.

The J gene is TRBJ2-3, the V gene TRBV28; D remains unclear. Germline lookup yields CDR1 MDHEN and CDR2 SYDVKM. There are 13 residues in the CDR3. The ends were cut back, 4 bases at V and 2 bases at J, with 7 bases in the middle. In DNA form, the CDR3 reads TGTGCCAGCAGTTCGCCTTCCACAGATACGCAGTATTTT. This gives the protein CASSSPSTDTQYF.

CDR3 residues: CATIRGGGTEAFF. The CDR3 DNA sequence: TGTGCCACCATCCGCGGCGGAGGCACTGAAGCTTTCTTT. The chain uses TRBV6-5 and TRBJ1-1, with D unclear. Germline V gives CDR1 MNHEY, CDR2 SVGAGI. V lost 10 bases, J lost 4 bases, and 16 bases lay in between. The CDR3 is 13 residues long.

The chain couples TRBV25-1 to TRBJ2-7; 9 positions agree with TRBD1. Losses at the gene ends were 2 bases for V and 3 bases for J; bases not matched to a gene: 5. This CDR3 is 15 amino acids long. Germline assignment: CDR1 MGHDK and CDR2 SYGVNS. In DNA form, the CDR3 reads TGTGCCAGCAGTGAACCCGGACAGGGGATCTACGAGCAGTACTTC. Its translation: CASSEPGQGIYEQYF.

The chain recombines TRBV18 with TRBJ1-2, with TRBD1 as a possible D gene (6 bases). The germline V and J ends were trimmed by 3 bases and 0 bases, with 8 bases remaining between them. Germline V gene sequence: CDR1 KGHSH, CDR2 LQKENI. This CDR3 has 14 amino acids. CDR3 residues: CASSPGQTNYGYTF. CDR3 coding DNA: TGTGCCAGCTCACCCGGACAGACTAACTATGGCTACACCTTC.

This clone was recorded once. This sequence joins TRBV19 and TRBJ2-3, with D unclear. Per germline, CDR1 LNHDA and CDR2 SQIVND (reference sequence). Deletions cut 8 bases from V and 3 bases from J, with 9 bases between. The length of the CDR3 is 12 residues. The CDR3 spells CASSRRTDTQYF. The CDR3 DNA reads as TGTGCCAGTTCTCGGAGAACAGATACGCAGTATTTT.

The gene calls are TRBV6-5 and TRBJ1-2; 9 bases map to TRBD1. The V and J ends lost 5 bases and 4 bases, in that order; junction bases with no gene match: 5. This CDR3 is 14 amino acids long. Germline CDR1 and CDR2: MNHEY and SVGAGI. CDR3 DNA: TGTGCCAGCAGTGGGACAGGGAGTACCTATGGCTACACCTTC. Translated: CASSGTGSTYGYTF.

The CDR3 DNA follows: TGTGCCAGCAGACAGGATTCTAGCACAGATACGCAGTATTTT. This gives the protein CASRQDSSTDTQYF. The chain has TRBV6-1 and TRBJ2-3; perhaps TRBD1 as D (5 bases). Trimming took 6 bases from V and 0 from J, leaving 10 bases between them. The CDR3 sequence is 14 residues long. Germline V gene sequence: CDR1 MNHNS, CDR2 SASEGT.